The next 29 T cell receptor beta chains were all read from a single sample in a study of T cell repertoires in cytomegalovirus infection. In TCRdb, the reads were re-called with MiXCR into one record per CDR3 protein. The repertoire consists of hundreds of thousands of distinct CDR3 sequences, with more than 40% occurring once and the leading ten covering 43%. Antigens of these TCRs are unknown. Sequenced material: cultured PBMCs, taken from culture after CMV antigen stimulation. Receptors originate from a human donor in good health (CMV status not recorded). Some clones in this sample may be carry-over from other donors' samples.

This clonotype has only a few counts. CDR3 sequence: CASSLNKGRDTQYF. CDR3 sequence (DNA): TGTGCCAGCAGCTTGAATAAGGGTAGAGATACGCAGTATTTT. The chain couples TRBV7-2 to TRBJ2-3; no clear D. The V end lost 3 bases, the J end lost 5 bases, and 12 bases lay between the germline ends. Per the germline V gene, CDR1 is SGHTA and CDR2 is FQGNSA. The CDR3 is 14 residues long.

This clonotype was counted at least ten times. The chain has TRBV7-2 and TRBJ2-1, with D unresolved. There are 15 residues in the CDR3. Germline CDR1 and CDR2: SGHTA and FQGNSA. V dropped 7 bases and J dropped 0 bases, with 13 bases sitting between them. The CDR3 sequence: CASNVGGPSYNEQFF. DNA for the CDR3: TGTGCCAGCAACGTAGGTGGGCCCTCCTACAATGAGCAGTTCTTC.

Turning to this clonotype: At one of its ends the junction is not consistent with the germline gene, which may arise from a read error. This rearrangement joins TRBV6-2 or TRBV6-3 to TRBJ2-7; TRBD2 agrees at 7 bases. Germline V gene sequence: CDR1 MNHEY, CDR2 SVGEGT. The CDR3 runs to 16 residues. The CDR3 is CATSSSGARGSYEQYF. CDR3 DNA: TGTGCCACCAGTTCTAGCGGAGCTCGGGGCTCCTACGAGCAGTACTTC.

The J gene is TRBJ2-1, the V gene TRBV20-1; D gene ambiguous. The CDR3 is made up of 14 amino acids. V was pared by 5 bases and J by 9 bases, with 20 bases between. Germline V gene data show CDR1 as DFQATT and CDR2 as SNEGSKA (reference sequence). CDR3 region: CSADENGPAAEQFF. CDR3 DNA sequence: TGCAGTGCTGACGAAAACGGACCCGCGGCTGAGCAGTTCTTC.

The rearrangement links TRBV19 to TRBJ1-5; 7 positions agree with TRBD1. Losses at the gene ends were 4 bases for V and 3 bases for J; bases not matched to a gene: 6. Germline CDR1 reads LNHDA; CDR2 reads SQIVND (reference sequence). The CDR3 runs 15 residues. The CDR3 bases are TGTGCCAGTAGTACCGGGACAGCTTCCAATCAGCCCCAGCATTTT. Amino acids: CASSTGTASNQPQHF.

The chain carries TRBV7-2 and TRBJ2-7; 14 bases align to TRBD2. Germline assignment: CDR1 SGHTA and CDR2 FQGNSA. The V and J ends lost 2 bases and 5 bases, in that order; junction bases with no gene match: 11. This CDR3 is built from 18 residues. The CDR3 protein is CASSLRAGLAGGEDEQYF. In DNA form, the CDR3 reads TGTGCCAGCAGCTTAAGGGCTGGACTAGCGGGAGGTGAGGACGAGCAGTACTTC.

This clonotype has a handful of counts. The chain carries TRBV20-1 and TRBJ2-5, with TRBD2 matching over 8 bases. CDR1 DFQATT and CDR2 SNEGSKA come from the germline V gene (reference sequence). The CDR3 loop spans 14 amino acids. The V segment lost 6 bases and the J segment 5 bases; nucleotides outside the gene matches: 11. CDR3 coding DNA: TGCAGTGCCGTGCAGGAGCGGGAGTGGGAGACCCAGTACTTC. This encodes CSAVQEREWETQYF.

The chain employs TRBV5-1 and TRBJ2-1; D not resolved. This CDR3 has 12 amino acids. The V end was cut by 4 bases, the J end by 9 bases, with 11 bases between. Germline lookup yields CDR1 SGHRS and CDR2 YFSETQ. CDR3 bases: TGCGCCAGCAGCCCCCCATCCAGTGAGCAGTTCTTC. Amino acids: CASSPPSSEQFF.

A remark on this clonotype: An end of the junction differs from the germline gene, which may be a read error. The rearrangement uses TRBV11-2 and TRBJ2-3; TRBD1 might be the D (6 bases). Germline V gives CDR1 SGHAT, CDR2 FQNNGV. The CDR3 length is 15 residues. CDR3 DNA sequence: TGTGCCAGCAGCCTAGAGGGAAGGGGGTCGGATACGCAGTATTTT. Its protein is CASSLEGRGSDTQYF.

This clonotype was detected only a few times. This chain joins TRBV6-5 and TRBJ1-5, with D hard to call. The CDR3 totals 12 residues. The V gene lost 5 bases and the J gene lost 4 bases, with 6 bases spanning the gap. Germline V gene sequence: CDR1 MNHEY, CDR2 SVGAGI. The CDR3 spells CASSAANQPQHF. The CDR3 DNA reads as TGTGCCAGCAGTGCGGCTAATCAGCCCCAGCATTTT.

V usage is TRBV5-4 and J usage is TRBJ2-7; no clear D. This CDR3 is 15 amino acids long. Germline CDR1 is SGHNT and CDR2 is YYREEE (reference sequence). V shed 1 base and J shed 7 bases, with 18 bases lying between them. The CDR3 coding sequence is TGTGCCAGCAGCTTGTTTGGCGGAGTCATGGGGGAGCAGTACTTC. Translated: CASSLFGGVMGEQYF.

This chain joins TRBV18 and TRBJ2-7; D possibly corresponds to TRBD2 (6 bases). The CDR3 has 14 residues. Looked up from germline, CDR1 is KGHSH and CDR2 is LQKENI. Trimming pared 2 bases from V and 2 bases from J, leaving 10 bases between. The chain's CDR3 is CASSPGTETYEQYF. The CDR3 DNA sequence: TGTGCCAGCTCACCAGGGACTGAGACCTACGAGCAGTACTTC.

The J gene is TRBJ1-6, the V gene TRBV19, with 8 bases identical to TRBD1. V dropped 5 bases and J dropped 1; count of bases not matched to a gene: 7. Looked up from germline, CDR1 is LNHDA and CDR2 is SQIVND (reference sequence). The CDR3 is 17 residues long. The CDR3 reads CASSGTGGISYNSPLHF. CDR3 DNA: TGTGCCAGTAGTGGTACAGGGGGGATATCCTATAATTCACCCCTCCACTTT.

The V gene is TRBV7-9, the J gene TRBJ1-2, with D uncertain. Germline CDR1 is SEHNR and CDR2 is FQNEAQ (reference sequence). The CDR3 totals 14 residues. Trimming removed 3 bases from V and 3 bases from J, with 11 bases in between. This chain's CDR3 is CASSLVRLDYGYTF. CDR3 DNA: TGTGCCAGCAGCTTGGTCAGATTAGACTATGGCTACACCTTC.

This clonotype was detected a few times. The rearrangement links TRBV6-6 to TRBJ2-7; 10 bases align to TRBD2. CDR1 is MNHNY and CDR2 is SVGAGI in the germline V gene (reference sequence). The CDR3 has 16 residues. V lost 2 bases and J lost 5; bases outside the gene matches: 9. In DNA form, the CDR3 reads TGTGCCAGCAGTTACACAAGAAGCGGGAGGGGAAACGAGCAGTACTTC. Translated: CASSYTRSGRGNEQYF.

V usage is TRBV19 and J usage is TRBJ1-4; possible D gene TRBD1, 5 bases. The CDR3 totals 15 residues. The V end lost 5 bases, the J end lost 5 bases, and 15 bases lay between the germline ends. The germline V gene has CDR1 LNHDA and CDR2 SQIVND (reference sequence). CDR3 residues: CASSAHGTQNEKLFF. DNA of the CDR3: TGTGCCAGTAGTGCCCACGGGACTCAAAATGAAAAACTGTTTTTT.

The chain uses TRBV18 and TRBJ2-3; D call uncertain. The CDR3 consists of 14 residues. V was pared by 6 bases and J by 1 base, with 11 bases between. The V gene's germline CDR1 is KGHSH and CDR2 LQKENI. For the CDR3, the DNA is TGTGCCAGCTCCGGGTCTGCCCGCACAGATACGCAGTATTTT. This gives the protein CASSGSARTDTQYF.

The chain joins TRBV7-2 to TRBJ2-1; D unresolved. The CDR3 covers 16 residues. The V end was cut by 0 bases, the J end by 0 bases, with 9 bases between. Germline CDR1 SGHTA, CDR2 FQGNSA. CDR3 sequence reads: CASSLAWAPSYNEQFF. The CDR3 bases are TGTGCCAGCAGCTTAGCGTGGGCTCCCTCCTACAATGAGCAGTTCTTC.

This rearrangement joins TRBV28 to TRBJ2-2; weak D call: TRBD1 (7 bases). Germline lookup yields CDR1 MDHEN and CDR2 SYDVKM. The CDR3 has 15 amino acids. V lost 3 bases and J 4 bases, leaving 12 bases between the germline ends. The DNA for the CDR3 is TGTGCCAGCAGTTTTTTGGAGGGGGCCACCGGGGAGCTGTTTTTT. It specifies CASSFLEGATGELFF.

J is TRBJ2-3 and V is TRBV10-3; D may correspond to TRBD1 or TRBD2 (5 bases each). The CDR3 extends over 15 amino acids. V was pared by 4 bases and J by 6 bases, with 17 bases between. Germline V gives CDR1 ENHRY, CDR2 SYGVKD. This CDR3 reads CAISGDGPRADTQYF. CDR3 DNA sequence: TGTGCCATCAGTGGGGACGGTCCGCGGGCCGATACGCAGTATTTT.

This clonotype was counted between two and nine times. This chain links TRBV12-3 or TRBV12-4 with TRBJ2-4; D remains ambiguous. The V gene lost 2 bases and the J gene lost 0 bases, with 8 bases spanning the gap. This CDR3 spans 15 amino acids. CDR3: CASSLFEVAKNIQYF. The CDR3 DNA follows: TGTGCCAGCAGTTTATTCGAGGTAGCCAAAAACATTCAGTACTTC.

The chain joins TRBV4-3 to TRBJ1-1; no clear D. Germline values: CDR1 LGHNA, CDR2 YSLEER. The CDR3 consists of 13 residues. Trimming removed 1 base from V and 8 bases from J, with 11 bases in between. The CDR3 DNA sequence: TGCGCCAGCAGCCAAGTAGGCACAGTAGAAGCTTTCTTT. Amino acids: CASSQVGTVEAFF.

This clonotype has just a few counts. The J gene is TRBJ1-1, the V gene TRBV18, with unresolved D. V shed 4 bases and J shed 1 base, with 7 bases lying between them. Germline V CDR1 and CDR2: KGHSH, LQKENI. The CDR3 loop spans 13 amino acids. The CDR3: CASSQSSNTEAFF. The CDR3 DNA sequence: TGTGCCAGCTCACAGAGTTCGAACACTGAAGCTTTCTTT.

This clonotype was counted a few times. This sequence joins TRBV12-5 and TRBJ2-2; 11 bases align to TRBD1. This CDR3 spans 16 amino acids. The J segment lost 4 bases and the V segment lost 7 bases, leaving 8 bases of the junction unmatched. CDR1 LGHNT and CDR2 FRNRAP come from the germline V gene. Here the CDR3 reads CASATGQGAVTGELFF. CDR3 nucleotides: TGTGCTAGTGCCACCGGACAGGGGGCGGTCACCGGGGAGCTGTTTTTT.

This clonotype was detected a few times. In nucleotides, the CDR3 is TGTGCCAGCAGCTTAGGGACAGGGTCGTACCAAGAGACCCAGTACTTC. This translates into CASSLGTGSYQETQYF. V gene TRBV7-9 combines with J gene TRBJ2-5; 8 nucleotides match TRBD1. The CDR3 is 16 residues long. Trimming removed 1 base from V and 0 bases from J; junction bases left unmatched: 4. Germline assignment: CDR1 SEHNR and CDR2 FQNEAQ (reference sequence).

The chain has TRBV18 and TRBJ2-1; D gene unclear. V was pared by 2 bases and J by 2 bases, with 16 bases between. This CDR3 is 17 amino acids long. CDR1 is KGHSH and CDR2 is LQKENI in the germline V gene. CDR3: CASSPVDKLITYNEQFF. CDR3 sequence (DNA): TGTGCCAGCTCACCAGTCGACAAATTAATCACCTACAATGAGCAGTTCTTC.

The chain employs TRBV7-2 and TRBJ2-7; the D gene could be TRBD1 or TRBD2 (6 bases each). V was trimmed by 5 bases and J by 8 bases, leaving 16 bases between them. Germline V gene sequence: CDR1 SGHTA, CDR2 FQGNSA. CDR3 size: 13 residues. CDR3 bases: TGTGCCAGCAGCCAGGGGACTGGGCCGAAGCAGTACTTC. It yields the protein CASSQGTGPKQYF.

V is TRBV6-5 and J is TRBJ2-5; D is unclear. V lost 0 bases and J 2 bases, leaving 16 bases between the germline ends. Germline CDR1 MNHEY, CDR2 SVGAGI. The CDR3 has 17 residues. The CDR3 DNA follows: TGTGCCAGCAGTTACTCGTACCGTCTAGGTGCTCAAGAGACCCAGTACTTC. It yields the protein CASSYSYRLGAQETQYF.

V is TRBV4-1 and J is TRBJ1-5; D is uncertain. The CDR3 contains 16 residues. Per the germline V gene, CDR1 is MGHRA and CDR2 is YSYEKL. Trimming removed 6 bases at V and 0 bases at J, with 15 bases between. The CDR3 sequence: CASSPGKLNSNQPQHF. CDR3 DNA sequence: TGCGCCAGCAGTCCCGGGAAACTCAATAGCAATCAGCCCCAGCATTTT.